This TCR beta chain was recovered during a study of cytomegalovirus exposure and HLA in healthy donors. PCR used 60 Vbeta primers and 13 Jbeta primers. TCRdb's table, derived via immunoSEQ multiplex PCR, lists solely in-frame clones and lacks some. The top ten clones hold roughly a fifth of a sample with about 60,000 clones, around three quarters of them seen once. This clone was observed once. Its antigen is unidentified. CDR1 is MNHNY and CDR2 is SVGAGI in the germline V gene (reference sequence). The CDR3 consists of 15 residues. V was clipped by 0 bases and J by 1 base, with 9 bases between them. Findings and limits, study-wide: HLA allele associations emerged for roughly 17,000 TCR beta sequences in a later analysis, at 0.05 false discovery rate.

The source is a woman aged 55-69 years in good health and CMV-seropositive. The material sequenced was PBMCs. V usage is TRBV6-6 and J usage is TRBJ1-1; tentative D call: TRBD1 (6 bases). CDR3: CASSYSAGANTEAFF. CDR3 bases: TGTGCCAGCAGTTACTCGGCAGGGGCGAACACTGAAGCTTTCTTT.